The text below deals with one T cell receptor beta chain. CDR1 is SGHAT and CDR2 is FQNNGV in the germline V gene. V lost 0 bases to trimming and J lost 7 bases, with 12 bases between them. The CDR3 runs 15 residues. Ages ranged from about 18 to 89 years, with residence in about 24 US areas. The sample comes from a study of blood T cell repertoires in COVID-19. Background on the study: The analysed material was cDNA or gDNA that came from T cells, B-cell-depleted T cells, or PBMCs.

Per the original methods: It was from reference gene primer amplification that nucleated cell counts were estimated. Method: immunoSEQ multiplex PCR; TCRdb's copy keeps in-frame clones and lacks some. Clone size and V and J calls were adopted from that table, with D and trimming inferred from the DNA. Of around 58,000 clones detected, more than 75% appear once; the ten largest clones hold 10%. The sequence derives from a woman aged 40 to 49 who had recovered from COVID-19. The sequenced sample was PBMCs or T cells enriched from blood (not recorded which). The chain combines TRBV11-2 with TRBJ2-2, with D perhaps TRBD1 (5 bases). The CDR3 DNA follows: TGTGCCAGCAGCTTAGAAATTGGGGCCCACGGGGAGCTGTTTTTT. Translating gives CASSLEIGAHGELFF.